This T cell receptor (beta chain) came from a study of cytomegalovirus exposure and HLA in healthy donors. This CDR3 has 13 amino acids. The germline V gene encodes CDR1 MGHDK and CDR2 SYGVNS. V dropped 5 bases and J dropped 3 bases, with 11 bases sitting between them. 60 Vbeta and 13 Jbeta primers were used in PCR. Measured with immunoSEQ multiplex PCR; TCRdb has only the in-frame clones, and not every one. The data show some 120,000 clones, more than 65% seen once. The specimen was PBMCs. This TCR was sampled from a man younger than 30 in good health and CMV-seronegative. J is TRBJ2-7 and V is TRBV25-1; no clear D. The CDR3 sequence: CASSFTVSYEQYF. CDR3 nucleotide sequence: TGTGCCAGCAGTTTTACAGTCAGCTACGAGCAGTACTTC.